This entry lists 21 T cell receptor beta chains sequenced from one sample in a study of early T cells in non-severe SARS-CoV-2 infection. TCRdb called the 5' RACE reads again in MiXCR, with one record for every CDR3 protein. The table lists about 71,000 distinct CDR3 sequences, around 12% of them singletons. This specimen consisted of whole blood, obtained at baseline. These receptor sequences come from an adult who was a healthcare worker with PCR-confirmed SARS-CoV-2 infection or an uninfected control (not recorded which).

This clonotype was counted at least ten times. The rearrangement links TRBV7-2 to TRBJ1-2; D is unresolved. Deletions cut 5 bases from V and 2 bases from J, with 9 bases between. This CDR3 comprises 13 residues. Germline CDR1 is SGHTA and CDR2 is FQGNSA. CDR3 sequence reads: CASSADWNYGYTF. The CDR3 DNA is TGTGCCAGCAGCGCGGACTGGAACTATGGCTACACCTTC.

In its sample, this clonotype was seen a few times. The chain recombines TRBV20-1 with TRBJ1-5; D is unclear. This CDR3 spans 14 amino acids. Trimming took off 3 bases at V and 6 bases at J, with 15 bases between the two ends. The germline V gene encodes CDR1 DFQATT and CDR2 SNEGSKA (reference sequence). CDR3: CSASSGEAGQPQHF. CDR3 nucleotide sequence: TGCAGTGCTAGCTCCGGGGAGGCAGGTCAGCCCCAGCATTTT.

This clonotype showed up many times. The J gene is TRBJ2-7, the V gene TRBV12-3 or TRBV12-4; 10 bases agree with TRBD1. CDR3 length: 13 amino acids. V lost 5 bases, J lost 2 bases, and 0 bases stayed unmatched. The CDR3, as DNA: TGTGCCAGCAGTGGGACAGGGGCCTACGAGCAGTACTTC. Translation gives CASSGTGAYEQYF.

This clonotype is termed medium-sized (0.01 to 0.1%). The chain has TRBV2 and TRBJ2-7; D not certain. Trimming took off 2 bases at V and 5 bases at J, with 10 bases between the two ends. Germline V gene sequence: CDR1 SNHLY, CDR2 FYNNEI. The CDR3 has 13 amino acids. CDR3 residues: CASSERDMDEQYF. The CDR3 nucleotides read TGTGCCAGCAGTGAAAGAGACATGGACGAGCAGTACTTC.

The CDR3 sequence is CASSLGQPNSPLHF. The CDR3, as DNA: TGTGCCAGCAGTTTAGGCCAGCCGAATTCACCCCTCCACTTT. This chain connects TRBV12-3 or TRBV12-4 to TRBJ1-6; D gene uncertain. The ends were cut back, 1 base at V and 7 bases at J, with 8 bases in the middle. The CDR3 contains 14 residues.

The DNA for the CDR3 is TGCGCCAGCAGCCAAGACACCCCGGCAGGGTACTATGGCTACACCTTC. As protein: CASSQDTPAGYYGYTF. The chain uses TRBV4-3 and TRBJ1-2; tentative D call: TRBD1 (5 bases). V was pared by 0 bases and J by 3 bases, with 14 bases between. Germline V gene lookup returns CDR1 LGHNA and CDR2 YSLEER. This CDR3 is built from 16 residues.

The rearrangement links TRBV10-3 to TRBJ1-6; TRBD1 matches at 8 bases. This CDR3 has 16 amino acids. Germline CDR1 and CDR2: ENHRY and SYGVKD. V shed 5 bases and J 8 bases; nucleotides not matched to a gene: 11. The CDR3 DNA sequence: TGTGCCATCAGTTCGGACAGGGTCCCCGGGGATTCACCCCTCCACTTT. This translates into CAISSDRVPGDSPLHF.

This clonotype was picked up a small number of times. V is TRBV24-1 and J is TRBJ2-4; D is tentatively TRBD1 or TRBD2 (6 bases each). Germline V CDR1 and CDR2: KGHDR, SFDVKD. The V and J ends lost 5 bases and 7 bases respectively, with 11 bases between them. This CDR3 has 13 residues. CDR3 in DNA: TGTGCCACCAGTGGGACAGCGGGTAACATTCAGTACTTC. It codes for CATSGTAGNIQYF.

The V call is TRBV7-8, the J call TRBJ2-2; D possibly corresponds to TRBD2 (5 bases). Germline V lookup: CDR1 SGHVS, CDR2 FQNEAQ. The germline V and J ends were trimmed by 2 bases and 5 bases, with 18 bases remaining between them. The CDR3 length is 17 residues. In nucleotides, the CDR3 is TGTGCCAGCAGCTTACCCCCCTGGGAGATGGGAACCGGGGAGCTGTTTTTT. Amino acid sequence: CASSLPPWEMGTGELFF. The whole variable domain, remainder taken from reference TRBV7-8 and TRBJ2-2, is GAGVSQSPRYKVAKRGQDVALRCDPISGHVSLFWYQQALGQGPEFLTYFQNEAQLDKSGLPSDRFFAERPEGSVSTLKIQRTQQEDSAVYLCASSLPPWEMGTGELFFGEGSRLTVL.

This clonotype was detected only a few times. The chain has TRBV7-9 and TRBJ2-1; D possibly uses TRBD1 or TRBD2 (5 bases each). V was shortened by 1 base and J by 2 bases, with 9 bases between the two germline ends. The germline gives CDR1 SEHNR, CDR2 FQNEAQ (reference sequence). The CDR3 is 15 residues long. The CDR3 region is CASSLVMGPYNEQFF. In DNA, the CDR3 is TGTGCCAGCAGCTTAGTAATGGGACCCTACAATGAGCAGTTCTTC.

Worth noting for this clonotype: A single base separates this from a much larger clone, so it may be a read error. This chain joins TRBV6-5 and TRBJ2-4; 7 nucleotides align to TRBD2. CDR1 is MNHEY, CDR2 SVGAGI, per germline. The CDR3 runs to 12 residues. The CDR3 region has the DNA TGTGTCAGCAGTACTAGCGATGGCATTCAGTACTTC. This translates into CVSSTSDGIQYF.

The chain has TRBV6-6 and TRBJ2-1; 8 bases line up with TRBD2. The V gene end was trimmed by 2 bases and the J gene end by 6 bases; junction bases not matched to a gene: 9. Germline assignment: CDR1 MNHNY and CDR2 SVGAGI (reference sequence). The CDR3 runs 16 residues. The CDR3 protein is CASSYAPGLGANEQFF. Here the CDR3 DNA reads TGTGCCAGCAGTTACGCACCGGGACTAGGAGCCAATGAGCAGTTCTTC.

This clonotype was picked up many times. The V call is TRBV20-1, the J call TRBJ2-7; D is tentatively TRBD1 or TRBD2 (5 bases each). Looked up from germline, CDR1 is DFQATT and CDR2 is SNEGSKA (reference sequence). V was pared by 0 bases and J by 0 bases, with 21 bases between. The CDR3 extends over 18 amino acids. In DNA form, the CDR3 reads TGCAGTGCTAGAGATTACGCCGGGACCGACTTTCACTCCTACGAGCAGTACTTC. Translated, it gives CSARDYAGTDFHSYEQYF.

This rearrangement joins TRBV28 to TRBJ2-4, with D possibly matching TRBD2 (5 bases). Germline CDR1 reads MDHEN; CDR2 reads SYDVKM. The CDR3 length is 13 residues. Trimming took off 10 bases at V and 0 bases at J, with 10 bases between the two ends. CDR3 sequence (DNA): TGTGCCATCGGAGGACCAGCCAAAAACATTCAGTACTTC. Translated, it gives CAIGGPAKNIQYF.

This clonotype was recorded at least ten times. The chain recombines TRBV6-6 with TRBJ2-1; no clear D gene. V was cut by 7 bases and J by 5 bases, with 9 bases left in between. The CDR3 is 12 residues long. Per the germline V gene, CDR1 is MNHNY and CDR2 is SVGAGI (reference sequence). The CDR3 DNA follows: TGTGCCAGCAATCCATCTCACAATGAGCAGTTCTTC. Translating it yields CASNPSHNEQFF.

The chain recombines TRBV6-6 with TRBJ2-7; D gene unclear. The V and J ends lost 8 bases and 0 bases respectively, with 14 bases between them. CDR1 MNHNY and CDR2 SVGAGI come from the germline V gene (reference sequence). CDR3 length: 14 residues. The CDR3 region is CASQSSRPSYEQYF. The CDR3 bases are TGTGCCAGCCAAAGTTCCCGCCCCTCCTACGAGCAGTACTTC.

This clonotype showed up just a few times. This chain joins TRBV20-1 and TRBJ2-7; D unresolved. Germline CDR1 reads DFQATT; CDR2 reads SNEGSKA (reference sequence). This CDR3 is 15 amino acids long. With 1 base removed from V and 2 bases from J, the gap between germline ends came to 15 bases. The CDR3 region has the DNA TGCAGTGCTAGAGGAAGACCCCAGGTGACCTACGAGCAGTACTTC. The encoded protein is CSARGRPQVTYEQYF.

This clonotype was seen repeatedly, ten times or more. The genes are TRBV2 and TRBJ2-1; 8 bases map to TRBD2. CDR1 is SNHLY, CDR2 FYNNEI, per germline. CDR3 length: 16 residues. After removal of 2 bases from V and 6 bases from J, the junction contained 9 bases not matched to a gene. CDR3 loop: CASSEPPSAGGNEQFF. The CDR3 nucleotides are TGTGCCAGCAGTGAACCCCCGTCGGCGGGGGGCAATGAGCAGTTCTTC.

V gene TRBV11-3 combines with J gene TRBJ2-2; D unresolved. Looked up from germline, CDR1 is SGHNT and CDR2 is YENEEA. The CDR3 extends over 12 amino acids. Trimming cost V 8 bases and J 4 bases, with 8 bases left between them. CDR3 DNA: TGTGCCAGCCAGCGTCTCACCGGGGAGCTGTTTTTT. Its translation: CASQRLTGELFF. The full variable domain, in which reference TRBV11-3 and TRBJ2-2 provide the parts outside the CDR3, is EAGVVQSPRYKIIEKKQPVAFWCNPISGHNTLYWYLQNLGQGPELLIRYENEEAVDDSQLPKDRFSAERLKGVDSTLKIQPAELGDSAVYLCASQRLTGELFFGEGSRLTVL.

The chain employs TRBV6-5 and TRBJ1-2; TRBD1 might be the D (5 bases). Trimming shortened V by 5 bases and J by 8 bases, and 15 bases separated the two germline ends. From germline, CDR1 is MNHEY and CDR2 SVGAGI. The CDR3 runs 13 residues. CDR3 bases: TGTGCCAGCAGTAGCAGGGTTTCGGACGGCTACACCTTC. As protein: CASSSRVSDGYTF.

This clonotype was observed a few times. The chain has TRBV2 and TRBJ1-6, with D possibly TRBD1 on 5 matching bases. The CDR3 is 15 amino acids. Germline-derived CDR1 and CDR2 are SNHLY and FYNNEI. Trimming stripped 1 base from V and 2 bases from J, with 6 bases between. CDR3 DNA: TGTGCCAGCAGTGAAGGCAGGGCCTATAATTCACCCCTCCACTTT. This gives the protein CASSEGRAYNSPLHF.